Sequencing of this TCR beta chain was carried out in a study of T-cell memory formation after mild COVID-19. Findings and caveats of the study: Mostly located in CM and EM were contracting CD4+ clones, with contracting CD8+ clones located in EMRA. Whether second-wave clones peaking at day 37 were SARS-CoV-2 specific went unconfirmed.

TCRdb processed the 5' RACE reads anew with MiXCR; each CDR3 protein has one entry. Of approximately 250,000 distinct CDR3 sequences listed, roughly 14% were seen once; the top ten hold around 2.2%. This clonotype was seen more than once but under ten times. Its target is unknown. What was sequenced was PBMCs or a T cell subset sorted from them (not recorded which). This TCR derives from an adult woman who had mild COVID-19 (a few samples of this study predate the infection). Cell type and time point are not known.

The CDR3 reads CASTQRQEGTEQFF. The CDR3 DNA reads TGTGCCAGCACCCAACGGCAGGAGGGGACTGAGCAGTTCTTC. This chain links TRBV12-3 or TRBV12-4 with TRBJ2-1; a possible D gene is TRBD2 (6 bases). This CDR3 is built from 14 residues. The ends were cut back, 7 bases at V and 9 bases at J, with 19 bases in the middle.